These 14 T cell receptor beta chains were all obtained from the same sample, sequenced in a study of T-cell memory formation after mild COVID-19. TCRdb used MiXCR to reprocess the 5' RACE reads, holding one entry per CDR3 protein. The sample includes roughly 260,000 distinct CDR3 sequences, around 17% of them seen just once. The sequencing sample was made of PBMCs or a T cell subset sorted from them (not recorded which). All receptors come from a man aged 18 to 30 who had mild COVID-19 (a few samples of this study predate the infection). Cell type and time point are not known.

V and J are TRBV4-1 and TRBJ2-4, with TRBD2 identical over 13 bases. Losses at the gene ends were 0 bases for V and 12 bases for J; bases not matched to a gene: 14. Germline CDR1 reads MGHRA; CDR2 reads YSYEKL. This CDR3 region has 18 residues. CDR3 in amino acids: CASSQDPTSGGSVKPQYF. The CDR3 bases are TGCGCCAGCAGCCAAGATCCGACTAGCGGGGGGTCGGTAAAACCTCAGTACTTC.

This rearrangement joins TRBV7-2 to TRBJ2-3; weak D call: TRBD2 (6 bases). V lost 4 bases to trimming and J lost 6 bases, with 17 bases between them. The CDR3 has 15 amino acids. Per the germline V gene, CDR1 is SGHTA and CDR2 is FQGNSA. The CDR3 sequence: CASSSRLGRSDTQYF. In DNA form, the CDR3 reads TGTGCCAGCAGCTCAAGACTAGGCAGGTCGGATACGCAGTATTTT.

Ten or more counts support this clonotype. CDR3 protein: CSARDNNQPQHF. The DNA for the CDR3 is TGCAGTGCTAGGGACAACAATCAGCCCCAGCATTTT. This sequence joins TRBV20-1 and TRBJ1-5, with D maybe TRBD1 (5 bases). Germline V gene sequence: CDR1 DFQATT, CDR2 SNEGSKA (reference sequence). V lost 3 bases and J lost 3, with 6 bases in between. This CDR3 is built from 12 residues.

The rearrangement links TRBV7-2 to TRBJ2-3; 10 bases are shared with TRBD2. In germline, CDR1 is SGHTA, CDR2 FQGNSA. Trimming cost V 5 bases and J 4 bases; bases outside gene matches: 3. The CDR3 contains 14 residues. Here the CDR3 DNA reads TGTGCCAGCAGCGACGGACTAGCGGCAGATACGCAGTATTTT. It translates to CASSDGLAADTQYF.

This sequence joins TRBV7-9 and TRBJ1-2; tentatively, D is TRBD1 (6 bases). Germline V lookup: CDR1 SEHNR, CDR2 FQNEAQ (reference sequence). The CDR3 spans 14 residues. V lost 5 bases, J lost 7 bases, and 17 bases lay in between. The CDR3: CASSPREGGGGYTF. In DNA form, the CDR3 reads TGTGCCAGCAGCCCCCGGGAAGGGGGTGGTGGCTACACCTTC.

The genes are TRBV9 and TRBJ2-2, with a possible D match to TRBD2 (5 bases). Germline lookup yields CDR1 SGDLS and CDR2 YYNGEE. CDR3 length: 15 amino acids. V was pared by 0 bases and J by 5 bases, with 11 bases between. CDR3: CASSVVRGSTGELFF. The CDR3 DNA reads TGTGCCAGCAGCGTAGTGCGTGGGAGTACCGGGGAGCTGTTTTTT.

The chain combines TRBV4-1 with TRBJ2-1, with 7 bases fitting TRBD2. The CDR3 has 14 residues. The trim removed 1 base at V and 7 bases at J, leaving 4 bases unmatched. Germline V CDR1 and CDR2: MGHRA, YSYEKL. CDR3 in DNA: TGCGCCAGCAGCCAAGGGCTAGCGGTGAATGAGCAGTTCTTC. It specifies CASSQGLAVNEQFF.

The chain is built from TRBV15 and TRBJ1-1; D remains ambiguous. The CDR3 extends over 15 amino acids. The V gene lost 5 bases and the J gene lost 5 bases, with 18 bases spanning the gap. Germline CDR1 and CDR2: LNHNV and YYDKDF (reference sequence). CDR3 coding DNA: TGTGCCACCAGCGCCCAAAGTGGAGGGAGAACTGAAGCTTTCTTT. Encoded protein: CATSAQSGGRTEAFF.

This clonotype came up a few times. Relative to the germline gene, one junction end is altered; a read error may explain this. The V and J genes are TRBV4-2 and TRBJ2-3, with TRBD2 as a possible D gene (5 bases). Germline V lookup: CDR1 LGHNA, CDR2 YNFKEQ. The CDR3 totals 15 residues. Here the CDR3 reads CASSYGRSSTDTQYF. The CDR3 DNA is TGTGCCAGCAGCTACGGACGGTCTAGCACAGATACCCAGTATTTT.

The CDR3 region has the DNA TGTGCCAGCAGCCCCCGGGTGGGGGCGCGTCAAAACATTCAGTACTTC. Its protein product is CASSPRVGARQNIQYF. The rearrangement uses TRBV5-4 and TRBJ2-4; tentative D call: TRBD1 (6 bases). This CDR3 contains 16 residues. Germline V gene lookup returns CDR1 SGHNT and CDR2 YYREEE (reference sequence). V lost 4 bases, J lost 5 bases, and 19 bases lay in between.

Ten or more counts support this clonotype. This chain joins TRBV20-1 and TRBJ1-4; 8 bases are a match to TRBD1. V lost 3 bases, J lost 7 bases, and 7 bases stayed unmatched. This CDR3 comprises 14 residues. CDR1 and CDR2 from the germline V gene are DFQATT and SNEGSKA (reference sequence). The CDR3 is CSASQGAQSEKLFF. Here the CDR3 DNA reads TGCAGTGCTAGTCAGGGGGCACAAAGTGAAAAACTGTTTTTT.

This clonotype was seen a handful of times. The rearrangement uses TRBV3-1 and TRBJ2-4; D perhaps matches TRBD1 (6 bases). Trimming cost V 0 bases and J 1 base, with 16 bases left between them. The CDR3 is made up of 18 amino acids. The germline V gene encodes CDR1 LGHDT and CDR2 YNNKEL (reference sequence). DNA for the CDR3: TGTGCCAGCAGCCAAGATTGGTACAGGGTAAACGCCAAAAACATTCAGTACTTC. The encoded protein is CASSQDWYRVNAKNIQYF.

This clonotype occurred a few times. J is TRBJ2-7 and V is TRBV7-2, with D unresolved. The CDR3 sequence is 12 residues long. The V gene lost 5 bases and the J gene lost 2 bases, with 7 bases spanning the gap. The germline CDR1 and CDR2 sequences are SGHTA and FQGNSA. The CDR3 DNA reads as TGTGCCAGCAGCGACTTCCCCTACGAGCAGTACTTC. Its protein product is CASSDFPYEQYF.

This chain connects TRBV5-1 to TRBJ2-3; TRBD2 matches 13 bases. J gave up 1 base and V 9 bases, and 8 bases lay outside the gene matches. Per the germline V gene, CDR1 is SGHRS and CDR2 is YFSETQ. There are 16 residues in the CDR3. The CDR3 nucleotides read TGCGCCACGACCACCGGACTAGCGGGGGGCACAGATACGCAGTATTTT. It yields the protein CATTTGLAGGTDTQYF.